This T cell receptor beta chain was recorded in a study of shared clonotypes between healthy human individuals. As regards this clone: The same CDR3 also results from other DNA sequences found in this sample.

V shed 5 bases, J shed 0 bases, and the junction held 4 bases outside the gene matches. CDR1 and CDR2 from the germline V gene are MNHEY and SMNVEV (reference sequence). The CDR3 spans 14 residues. Naive CD8 cells were CD45RO-negative, positively selected for CCR7, excluding terminally differentiated effector memory CD45RA+ cells. Original methodology: ImmunoSEQ only sent back junction sequences with no quality scores, so filtering was done differently. Sequenced by immunoSEQ multiplex PCR; TCRdb stores in-frame clones only, minus some. V and J calls plus clone size are reproduced from that table; the DNA served to infer D and trimming. The sample has about 2 million clones, approximately 94% seen once; the top ten hold roughly 1.1%.

Sequenced input: naive CD8+ T cells sorted from blood. The chain combines TRBV27 with TRBJ2-7, with 7 bases lining up with TRBD2. The sequence was collected from a young man in good health. CDR3 DNA: TGTGCCAGCAGTCCCTTAGCGGGCTCCTACGAGCAGTACTTC. This encodes CASSPLAGSYEQYF.